Listed below are T cell receptor beta chains from one sample, sequenced in a study of tumor-infiltrating lymphocytes in primary liver carcinoma. MiXCR was run by TCRdb on the multiplex PCR reads, yielding one entry per CDR3 protein. This repertoire shows about 330,000 distinct CDR3 sequences, less than 70% found once; its top ten account for under 8%. Input material: peripheral blood. Source of these receptors: a middle-aged man with primary liver carcinoma and hepatitis B virus infection. CDR3s include the opening cysteine and the closing phenylalanine or tryptophan. A D gene is named only where the DNA matches it firmly. A row's size may be missing; if present it is once, few, many or a size class.

>-|21|TRBV11-2|TRBJ2-5|-
CASSLGWKPKEAGQGHETHYF
TGTGCCAGCAGCTTAGGTTGGAAACCTAAAGAGGCGGGTCAGGGCCATGAGACCCATTACTTC
>-|15|TRBV6-5|TRBJ2-1|-
CASMLSGVSYNEHFF
TGTGCCAGCATGTTATCCGGAGTCTCCTACAATGAGCACTTCTTC
>-|15|TRBV11-2|TRBJ1-6|-
CANSLGGGAGSPLHF
TGTGCCAACAGCTTAGGAGGCGGTGCCGGGTCACCCCTCCACTTT
>-|15|TRBV11-2|TRBJ2-1|-
CASSLDVGRANEQLF
TGTGCCAGCAGCTTAGACGTGGGACGGGCGAATGAGCAGTTATTC
>-|14|TRBV10-3|TRBJ1-1|TRBD1
CATGGPQGAAEAFF
TGTGCCACTGGGGGCCCACAGGGGGCGGCTGAAGCTTTCTTT
>many|14|TRBV29-1|TRBJ2-5|TRBD1
CSVAGQGYSRAQYF
TGCAGCGTGGCGGGACAGGGTTACTCCCGGGCCCAGTACTTC
>-|14|TRBV11-1|TRBJ2-3|-
CASSVRIHTDTQYF
TGTGCCAGCAGCGTTAGGATCCACACAGATACGCAGTATTTT
>-|13|TRBV11-2|TRBJ2-7|-
CASNGDFSFEQYF
TGTGCCAGCAATGGGGACTTCTCCTTCGAGCAGTACTTC
>-|14|TRBV10-3|TRBJ2-3|-
CATHLGAYTDTQYF
TGTGCCACCCACCTTGGGGCCTACACAGATACGCAGTATTTT
>-|16|TRBV11-2|TRBJ2-7|TRBD2
CAGSHLSGRARYEQYF
TGTGCCGGCAGCCATCTTAGCGGGAGGGCCCGGTACGAGCAGTACTTC
>-|13|TRBV11-1|TRBJ2-3|TRBD1
CASKGTVTDRQYF
TGTGCCAGTAAGGGGACAGTCACAGATAGGCAGTATTTT
>many|11|TRBV6-6|TRBJ2-5|-
CASSMQETQYF
TGTGCCAGCAGTATGCAAGAGACCCAGTACTTC
>-|14|TRBV11-1|TRBJ2-2|TRBD1
CASSYRGNTGDLFF
TGTGCCAGCAGTTACAGGGGTAACACCGGGGACCTTTTTTTT
>-|13|TRBV30|TRBJ2-7|TRBD2
CACHGGDTCEQYF
TGTGCCTGCCACGGGGGGGATACCTGCGAGCAGTACTTC
>-|15|TRBV11-2|TRBJ2-1|-
CASKSEGQGRDKQFF
TGTGCCAGCAAGTCCGAGGGGCAGGGAAGAGATAAGCAGTTCTTC
>-|16|TRBV4-2|TRBJ2-2|-
CASSQGRRVVTRELFF
TGTGCCAGCAGCCAAGGTCGCAGGGTGGTGACCAGGGAGCTGTTTTTT
>-|14|TRBV11-2|TRBJ2-1|-
CASSLEGQNIEQFF
TGTGCCAGCAGCTTAGAAGGACAAAACATCGAGCAGTTCTTC
>once|14|TRBV11-3|TRBJ2-1|-
CVSSFTGQGNEQFF
TGTGTCAGCAGCTTCACGGGGCAGGGGAATGAGCAGTTCTTC
>-|15|TRBV11-2|TRBJ2-3|-
CSSSLEYQSTDMQYF
TGTTCCAGCAGCCTCGAATACCAAAGTACAGATATGCAGTATTTT
>once|14|TRBV7-9|TRBJ2-4|-
CASSLGGLRNIQYF
TGTGCCAGCAGCCTTGGGGGGCTCCGGAACATTCAGTACTTC
>once|14|TRBV5-5|TRBJ2-7|-
CASSFEPGPCEQYF
TGTGCCAGCAGCTTTGAGCCGGGTCCTTGCGAGCAGTACTTC
>many|16|TRBV6-6|TRBJ1-2|TRBD1
CASSGERTGQDYGYTF
TGTGCCAGCAGTGGAGAGAGGACAGGGCAGGACTATGGCTACACCTTC
>few|16|TRBV7-3|TRBJ2-5|TRBD1
CASSLGGQGPQETQYF
TGTGCCAGCAGCTTAGGCGGACAGGGGCCTCAAGAGACCCAGTACTTC
>many|14|TRBV12-3/TRBV12-4|TRBJ1-6|-
CASSLSAVNSPLHF
TGTGCCAGCAGTTTATCGGCAGTTAATTCACCCCTCCACTTT
>-|14|TRBV6-9|TRBJ2-7|TRBD2
CASSCASGRYEQYF
TGTGCCAGCAGTTGTGCTAGCGGGAGATACGAGCAGTACTTC
>few|13|TRBV28|TRBJ2-1|TRBD2
CASSLAGGDEQFF
TGTGCCAGCAGTTTAGCGGGAGGCGACGAGCAGTTCTTC
>-|17|TRBV14|TRBJ2-1|TRBD2
CASSQVTSGSSYNEQFF
TGTGCCAGCAGCCAAGTCACAAGCGGGAGCTCCTACAATGAGCAGTTCTTC
>-|15|TRBV7-8|TRBJ2-1|TRBD1
CASGLMTGSYNEQFF
TGTGCCAGCGGCTTAATGACAGGGAGTTACAATGAGCAGTTCTTC
>-|15|TRBV11-2|TRBJ2-5|-
CTRSLGGHLQETQYF
TGTACCCGCAGCTTAGGGGGACACCTACAAGAGACCCAGTACTTC
>many|11|TRBV6-2/TRBV6-3|TRBJ2-1|-
CASRTNNEQFF
TGTGCCAGCAGGACCAACAATGAGCAGTTCTTC
>-|16|TRBV28|TRBJ2-3|TRBD1
CASTPTRDRYTDTQYF
TGTGCCAGCACTCCTACTCGGGACAGGTACACAGATACGCAGTATTTT
>few|13|TRBV5-4|TRBJ2-7|-
CASSLGYGDEQYF
TGTGCCAGCAGCTTGGGCTACGGGGACGAGCAGTACTTC
>few|14|TRBV11-2|TRBJ2-2|-
CASKRGANTGELFF
TGTGCCAGCAAAAGGGGTGCGAACACCGGGGAGCTGTTTTTT
>-|16|TRBV5-4|TRBJ2-1|TRBD1
CASSRNRGLTYNEQFF
TGTGCCAGCAGCCGTAACAGGGGGCTGACCTACAATGAGCAGTTCTTC
>-|15|TRBV2|TRBJ2-3|TRBD1
CASSRDRGSADTQYF
TGTGCCAGCAGCCGGGACAGGGGTTCCGCAGATACGCAGTATTTT
>-|11|TRBV29-1|TRBJ2-1|-
CSIRSEAIQFF
TGTAGCATTCGGTCAGAGGCTATACAGTTCTTC
>-|13|TRBV11-3|TRBJ2-3|-
CASSQERLDTHYF
TGTGCCAGCAGCCAGGAGCGACTCGATACGCACTATTTT
>few|12|TRBV28|TRBJ1-5|-
CASSQTTQPQHF
TGTGCCAGCAGCCAAACTACTCAGCCCCAGCATTTT
>few|16|TRBV4-1|TRBJ2-7|-
CASRQAGGQISYEQYF
TGCGCCAGCAGGCAAGCCGGGGGGCAAATCTCCTACGAGCAGTACTTC
>many|15|TRBV10-2|TRBJ2-7|TRBD2
CASSSRTSGFYEQYF
TGCGCCAGCAGTTCCCGGACTAGCGGATTCTACGAGCAGTACTTC
>-|12|TRBV5-1|TRBJ2-7|-
CASSFKGYEQYF
TGCGCCAGCAGCTTCAAAGGCTACGAGCAGTACTTC
>-|15|TRBV24-1|TRBJ2-7|TRBD1
CATSQTGTGDHEQYF
TGTGCCACCAGCCAAACCGGGACAGGGGACCACGAGCAGTACTTC
>-|15|TRBV5-1|TRBJ2-1|TRBD2
CASSESSGRYNEQFF
TGCGCGAGCAGCGAATCTAGCGGGAGGTACAATGAGCAGTTCTTC
>-|17|TRBV11-2|TRBJ2-3|-
CAGSLLETGFLTDTQYF
TGTGCCGGCAGTTTATTAGAGACAGGATTCCTCACAGATACGCAGTATTTT
>-|15|TRBV5-1|TRBJ1-1|TRBD1
CASSLDTGGNTEAFF
TGCGCCAGCAGCTTGGATACAGGGGGGAACACTGAAGCTTTCTTT
>-|15|TRBV29-1|TRBJ2-1|-
CSAKYMDTVCNEQFF
TGCAGCGCTAAATACATGGACACCGTTTGCAATGAGCAGTTCTTC